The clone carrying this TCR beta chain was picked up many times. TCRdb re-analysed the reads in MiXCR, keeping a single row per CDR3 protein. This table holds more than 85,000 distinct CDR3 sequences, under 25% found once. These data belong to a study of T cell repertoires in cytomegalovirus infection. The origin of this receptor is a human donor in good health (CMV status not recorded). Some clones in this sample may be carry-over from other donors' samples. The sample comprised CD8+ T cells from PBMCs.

The CDR3 DNA sequence: TGTGCCAGCAGTCCCCAGGACACACTCTATAATTCACCCCTCCACTTT. Encoded protein: CASSPQDTLYNSPLHF. The rearrangement links TRBV2 to TRBJ1-6, with TRBD1 as a possible D gene (5 bases). This CDR3 has 16 amino acids. The germline CDR1 and CDR2 sequences are SNHLY and FYNNEI. V shed 5 bases and J shed 3 bases, with 14 bases lying between them.